This TCR beta chain was profiled in a study of blood T cell repertoires in COVID-19. Sequencing was performed with immunoSEQ multiplex PCR; in TCRdb, only in-frame clones are kept and a portion is missing. The top ten clones hold about 1.9% of a sample with over 150,000 clones, roughly 87% of them seen once. Germline CDR1 SGHAT, CDR2 FQNNGV. V lost 5 bases to trimming and J lost 2 bases; unmatched junction nucleotides: 4. The CDR3 is 14 amino acids. Material: peripheral blood. The rearrangement uses TRBV11-2 and TRBJ1-2; TRBD1 aligns across 8 bases. The sequence derives from a man between 18 and 35 years old who had recovered from COVID-19. The CDR3 sequence is CASSPRTGNYGYTF. The CDR3 nucleotides are TGTGCCAGCAGCCCGCGGACAGGGAACTATGGCTACACCTTC.